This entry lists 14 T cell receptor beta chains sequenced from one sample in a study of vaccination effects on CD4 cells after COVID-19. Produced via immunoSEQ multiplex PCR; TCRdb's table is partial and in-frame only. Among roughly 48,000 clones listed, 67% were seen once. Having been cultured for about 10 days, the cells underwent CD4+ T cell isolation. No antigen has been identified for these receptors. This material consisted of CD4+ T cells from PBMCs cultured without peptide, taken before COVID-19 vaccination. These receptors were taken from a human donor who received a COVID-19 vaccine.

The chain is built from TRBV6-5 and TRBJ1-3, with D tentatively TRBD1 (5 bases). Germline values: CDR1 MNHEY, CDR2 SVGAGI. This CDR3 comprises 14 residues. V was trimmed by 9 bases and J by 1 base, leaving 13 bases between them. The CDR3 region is CASKQEPSGNTIYF. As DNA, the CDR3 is TGTGCCAGTAAACAGGAGCCTTCTGGAAACACCATATATTTT.

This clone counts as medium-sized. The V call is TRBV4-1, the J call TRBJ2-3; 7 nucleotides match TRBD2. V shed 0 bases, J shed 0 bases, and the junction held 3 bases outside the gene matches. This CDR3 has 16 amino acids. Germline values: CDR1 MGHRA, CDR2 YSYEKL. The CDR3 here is CASSQEGTISTDTQYF. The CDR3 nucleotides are TGCGCCAGCAGCCAAGAGGGGACTATTAGCACAGATACGCAGTATTTT.

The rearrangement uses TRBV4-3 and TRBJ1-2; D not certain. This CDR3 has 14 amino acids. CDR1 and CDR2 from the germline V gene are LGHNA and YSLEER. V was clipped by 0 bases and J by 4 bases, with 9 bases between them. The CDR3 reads CASSQERTSYGYTF. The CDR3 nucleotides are TGCGCCAGCAGCCAAGAACGGACCTCCTATGGCTACACCTTC.

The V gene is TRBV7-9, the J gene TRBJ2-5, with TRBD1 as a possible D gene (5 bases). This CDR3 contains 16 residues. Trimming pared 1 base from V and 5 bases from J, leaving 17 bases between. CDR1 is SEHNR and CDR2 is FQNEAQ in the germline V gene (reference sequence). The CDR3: CASSLVIGVPRETQYF. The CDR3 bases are TGTGCCAGCAGCTTAGTGATAGGGGTACCCAGGGAGACCCAGTACTTC.

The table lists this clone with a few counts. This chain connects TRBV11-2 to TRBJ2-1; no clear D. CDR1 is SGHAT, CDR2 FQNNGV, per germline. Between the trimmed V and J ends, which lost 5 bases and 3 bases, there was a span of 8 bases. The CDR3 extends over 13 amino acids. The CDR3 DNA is TGTGCCAGCAGCCTCGATGTCTACAATGAGCAGTTCTTC. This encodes CASSLDVYNEQFF.

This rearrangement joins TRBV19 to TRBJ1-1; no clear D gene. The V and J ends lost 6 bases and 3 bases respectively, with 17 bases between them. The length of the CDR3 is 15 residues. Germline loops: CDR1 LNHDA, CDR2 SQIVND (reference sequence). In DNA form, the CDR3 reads TGTGCCAGTAGCCCCGGCCACCGGAGGTACACTGAAGCTTTCTTT. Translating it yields CASSPGHRRYTEAFF. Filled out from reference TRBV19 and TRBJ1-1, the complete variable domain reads DGGITQSPKYLFRKEGQNVTLSCEQNLNHDAMYWYRQDPGQGLRLIYYSQIVNDFQKGDIAEGYSVSREKKESFPLTVTSAQKNPTAFYLCASSPGHRRYTEAFFGQGTRLTVV.

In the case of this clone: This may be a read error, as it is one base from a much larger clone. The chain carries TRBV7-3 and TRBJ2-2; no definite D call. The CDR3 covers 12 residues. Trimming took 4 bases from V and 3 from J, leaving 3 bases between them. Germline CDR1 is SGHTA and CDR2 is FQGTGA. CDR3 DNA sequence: TGTGCCAGCAGCTCTGACACCGGGGAGCTGTTTTTT. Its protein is CASSSDTGELFF.

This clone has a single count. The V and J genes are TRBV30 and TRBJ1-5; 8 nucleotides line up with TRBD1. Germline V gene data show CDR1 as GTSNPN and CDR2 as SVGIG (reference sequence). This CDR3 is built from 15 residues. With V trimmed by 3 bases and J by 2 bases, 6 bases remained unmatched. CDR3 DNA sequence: TGTGCCTGGAGAGAAAAGGGACAGGGCAATCAGCCCCAGCATTTT. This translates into CAWREKGQGNQPQHF.

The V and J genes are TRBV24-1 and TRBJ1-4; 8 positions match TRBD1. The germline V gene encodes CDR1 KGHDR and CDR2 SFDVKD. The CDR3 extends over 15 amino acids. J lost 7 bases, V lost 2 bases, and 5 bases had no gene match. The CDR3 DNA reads TGTGCCACCAGTGATTACAGGGGGAACGCTGAAAAACTGTTTTTT. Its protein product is CATSDYRGNAEKLFF.

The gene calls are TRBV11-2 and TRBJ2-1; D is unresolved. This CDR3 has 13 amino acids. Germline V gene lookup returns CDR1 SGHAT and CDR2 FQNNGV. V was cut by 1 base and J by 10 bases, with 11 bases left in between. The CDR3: CASSLALREEQFF. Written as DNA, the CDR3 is TGTGCCAGCAGCTTAGCCCTTAGAGAAGAGCAGTTCTTC.

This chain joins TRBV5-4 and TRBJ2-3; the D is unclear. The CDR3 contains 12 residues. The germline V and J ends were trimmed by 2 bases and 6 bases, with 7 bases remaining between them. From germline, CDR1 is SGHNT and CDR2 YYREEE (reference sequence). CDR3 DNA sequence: TGTGCCAGCAGCTTCCAAGTGGATACGCAGTATTTT. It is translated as CASSFQVDTQYF. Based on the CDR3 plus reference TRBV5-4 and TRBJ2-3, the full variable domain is ETGVTQSPTHLIKTRGQQVTLRCSSQSGHNTVSWYQQALGQGPQFIFQYYREEENGRGNFPPRFSGLQFPNYSSELNVNALELDDSALYLCASSFQVDTQYFGPGTRLTVL.

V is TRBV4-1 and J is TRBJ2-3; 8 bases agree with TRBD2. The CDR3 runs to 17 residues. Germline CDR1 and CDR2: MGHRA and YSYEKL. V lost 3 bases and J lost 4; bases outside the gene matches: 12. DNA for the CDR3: TGCGCCAGCAGCCAGGGACTGAGCGGGGGTGGCCCAGATACGCAGTATTTT. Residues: CASSQGLSGGGPDTQYF.

CDR3 nucleotides: TGCAGCATTCTAGCGGGAAAGGAAGGGAATGAGCAGTTCTTC. It translates to CSILAGKEGNEQFF. The rearrangement joins TRBV29-1 to TRBJ2-1, with 9 bases fitting TRBD2. Trimming removed 8 bases from V and 7 bases from J; junction bases left unmatched: 12. The germline V gene has CDR1 SQVTM and CDR2 ANQGSEA. The CDR3 is made up of 14 amino acids.

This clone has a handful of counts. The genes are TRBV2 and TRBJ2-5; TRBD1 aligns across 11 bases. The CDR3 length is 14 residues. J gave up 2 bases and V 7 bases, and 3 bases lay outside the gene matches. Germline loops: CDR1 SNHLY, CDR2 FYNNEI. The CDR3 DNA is TGTGCCAGCACTCGGGACAGGGGGCAAGAGACCCAGTACTTC. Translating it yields CASTRDRGQETQYF.